This T cell receptor (beta chain) comes out of a study of PD-1 blockade in classical Hodgkin lymphoma. Produced via immunoSEQ multiplex PCR; TCRdb's table is partial and in-frame only. The table records about 90,000 clones, roughly 91% of them present only once. Study-level points and caveats: Baseline diversity resembling that of newly diagnosed patients was seen in complete responders.

Relapses following autologous stem cell transplantation were seen in all patients, with brentuximab vedotin exposure varying. Trimming took off 4 bases at V and 4 bases at J, with 18 bases between the two ends. The CDR3 covers 15 residues. Germline values: CDR1 SGHRS, CDR2 YFSETQ. In regard to this clone: What it binds is unknown.

The genes are TRBV5-1 and TRBJ2-7, with D possibly TRBD2 on 6 matching bases. This sequence originates from a human donor with classical Hodgkin lymphoma. Sequencing was performed on peripheral blood mononuclear cells (PBMCs), taken before the second cycle of nivolumab. The DNA for the CDR3 is TGCGCCAGCAGCCCCGGGTATGGTGGGAGGTACGAGCAGTACTTC. Translating it yields CASSPGYGGRYEQYF.